Shown below are 10 T cell receptor beta chains from a single sample sequenced in a study of read filtering for tumor transcriptome and immune sequencing (dated by TCRdb to 2020 to 2022). TCRdb shows the sequencer as Illumina HiSeq 4000. TCR libraries were built from 400 to 450 ng RNA with the Immunoverse kit, using molecular barcoded adaptors covering alpha/delta and beta/gamma chains. In-frame beta chains were kept once TCRdb had trimmed the public reads at Q25 with fastp and called clones with MiXCR. One record per CDR3 amino acid sequence lists the most common genes and DNA. The sample profile shows about 14,000 distinct CDR3 sequences; around 21% of them were found once. The top ten hold more than 75% of the sample. The sample consisted of a population of CD138-negative cells sorted from bone marrow. This sample's cell subset or site label indicates: bone marrow mononuclear cells depleted of CD138+ plasma/myeloma cells by negative magnetic selection. These receptors came from a donor older than 35 with multiple myeloma.

This clonotype turned up a few times. The chain carries TRBV2 and TRBJ1-1; the D is unclear. Per the germline V gene, CDR1 is SNHLY and CDR2 is FYNNEI. The CDR3 runs to 13 residues. V was trimmed by 5 bases and J by 1 base, leaving 8 bases between them. CDR3 protein: CASSYIWNTEAFF. As DNA, the CDR3 is TGTGCCAGCAGTTACATATGGAACACTGAAGCTTTCTTT. Filled out from reference TRBV2 and TRBJ1-1, the complete variable domain reads EPEVTQTPSHQVTQMGQEVILRCVPISNHLYFYWYRQILGQKVEFLVSFYNNEISEKSEIFDDQFSVERPDGSNFTLKIRSTKLEDSAMYFCASSYIWNTEAFFGQGTRLTVV.

This clonotype was detected only a few times. The CDR3 DNA is TGTGCCAGCAGCACCTATAGCGGAAACTACGAGCAGTACTTC. The encoded protein is CASSTYSGNYEQYF. The rearrangement links TRBV7-2 to TRBJ2-7, with TRBD2 as a possible D gene (6 bases). Germline CDR1 is SGHTA and CDR2 is FQGNSA. V dropped 5 bases and J dropped 3 bases, with 14 bases sitting between them. The CDR3 covers 14 residues.

The V and J genes are TRBV6-2 or TRBV6-3 and TRBJ2-2, with D perhaps matching TRBD2 (6 bases). V was pared by 5 bases and J by 4 bases, with 14 bases between. In germline, CDR1 is MNHEY, CDR2 SVGEGT. This CDR3 comprises 15 residues. The CDR3 loop is CASSAPGTPTGELFF. The CDR3 coding sequence is TGTGCCAGCAGTGCTCCCGGGACTCCCACCGGGGAGCTGTTTTTT.

The CDR3 region is CASLQDLGAYEQYF. The DNA of the CDR3 is TGCGCCAGCCTCCAAGATCTTGGTGCTTACGAGCAGTACTTC. The V gene is TRBV4-1, the J gene TRBJ2-7; no clear D. Germline-derived CDR1 and CDR2 are MGHRA and YSYEKL. Between the trimmed V and J ends, which lost 8 bases and 4 bases, there was a span of 18 bases. This CDR3 is 14 amino acids long.

The chain links TRBV20-1 to TRBJ2-3, with D tentatively TRBD2 (6 bases). The V end lost 0 bases, the J end lost 5 bases, and 12 bases lay between the germline ends. The germline V gene has CDR1 DFQATT and CDR2 SNEGSKA (reference sequence). The CDR3 has 14 amino acids. The CDR3 DNA follows: TGCAGTGCTAGAGACCCCCGGGGGAAAGATACGCAGTATTTT. Encoded protein: CSARDPRGKDTQYF.

In this sample, this clonotype turned up a few times. V is TRBV4-1 and J is TRBJ2-7; D is perhaps TRBD1 (6 bases). CDR1 is MGHRA, CDR2 YSYEKL, per germline. V was clipped by 0 bases and J by 2 bases, with 14 bases between them. The CDR3 spans 16 residues. CDR3 nucleotide sequence: TGCGCCAGCAGCCAAGAGGGGGCTAGAGGCGCCTACGAGCAGTACTTC. It translates to CASSQEGARGAYEQYF.

This clonotype was observed a handful of times. In nucleotides, the CDR3 is TGTGCCAGCAGCTTGGATGGCAATCAGCCCCAGCATTTT. Its protein product is CASSLDGNQPQHF. This chain connects TRBV5-4 to TRBJ1-5; D ambiguous. Trimming stripped 0 bases from V and 2 bases from J, with 3 bases between. Germline-derived CDR1 and CDR2 are SGHNT and YYREEE (reference sequence). The CDR3 runs to 13 residues.

At least ten counts were recorded for this clonotype. The V gene is TRBV20-1, the J gene TRBJ2-5; tentatively, D is TRBD1 (5 bases). The CDR3 extends over 14 amino acids. V was trimmed by 0 bases and J by 5 bases, leaving 13 bases between them. Germline V gene sequence: CDR1 DFQATT, CDR2 SNEGSKA (reference sequence). The CDR3 coding sequence is TGCAGTGCTAGAGATCAAGGGGCCCGTGAGACCCAGTACTTC. Translating gives CSARDQGARETQYF.

Regarding this clonotype: This sequence may be a read error, since a much larger clone differs from it by one base. The rearrangement joins TRBV7-2 to TRBJ2-3; 8 bases line up with TRBD1. The CDR3 totals 15 residues. Germline-derived CDR1 and CDR2 are SGHTA and FQGNSA. V dropped 4 bases and J dropped 5; count of bases not matched to a gene: 8. The CDR3 spells CTSSYQGARGDTQYF. Written as DNA, the CDR3 is TGTACCAGCAGCTATCAGGGGGCTCGTGGAGATACGCAGTATTTT.

This clonotype was seen just once. The CDR3 DNA reads TGTGCCAGCAGCTCCCGGGACGGAACCTACGAGCAGTACTTC. Translation: CASSSRDGTYEQYF. This sequence joins TRBV5-4 and TRBJ2-7; D may be TRBD1 or TRBD2 (5 bases each). Per the germline V gene, CDR1 is SGHNT and CDR2 is YYREEE (reference sequence). The V and J ends lost 3 bases and 2 bases respectively, with 12 bases between them. The CDR3 runs to 14 residues.